What follows describes a single TCR beta chain. This clone appeared once. The clone's antigen remains unknown. The input lacks base qualities; no much larger clone sits a single base away. This specimen belongs to a study of cytomegalovirus exposure and HLA in healthy donors (dated by TCRdb to 2015 to 2018). Broadly, across the study: According to an earlier analysis of around 600 of the donors, some 180 million T cells yielded some 110 million unique TCR beta sequences and approximately 300 Gb of sequence data. An early release that covered fewer than 750 HLA-typed donors contained approximately 320 gigabases of sequencing data and around 85 million unique TCR sequences. Of the 300 to 450 genotyped donors, around 81% fell in the genetic ancestry cluster associated with self-reported Caucasian donors. The aim of the study was to test whether cataloging public T cell receptors could identify signatures of past pathogen exposure. Using immunosequencing, the study profiled T cell repertoires from some 670 subjects and related those repertoires to cytomegalovirus serostatus. In addition to the first cohort of 666 subjects, a separate validation cohort of 120 different subjects was used. To predict cytomegalovirus infection status, the study brought together high-throughput TCR immunosequencing, statistical association of individual TCRs with disease status, and machine learning. A later analysis re-analyzed previously published TCR beta repertoires from 500 to 700 donors and added high-resolution HLA genotyping to study TCR occurrence patterns. Rather than drawing on any new phenotypic data, the later analysis identified candidate immune exposures from TCR beta sequences and the way those sequences occurred across donors. An earlier analysis of some 600 of the donors applied high-throughput TCR beta sequencing to assess whether each TCR beta V gene segment acted as functional or pseudogenic. Alongside the repertoire data, information on donor age, sex, ethnicity and CMV serostatus was compiled. A later genetic analysis took genome-wide SNP genotypes for about 55% of the roughly 670 donors and used that subset as a discovery cohort. All discovery cohort repertoires had been generated using a single sequencing platform. HLA typing included class I and class II loci at four-digit resolution. Typing coverage differed by locus: A, B, C, DRB1 and DQB1 were typed in roughly 620-630 donors, DQA1 in about 550, DPA1 in 600 to 610, and DPB1 in 400 to 480. Four to six DR-DQ haplotypes were handled as single units for association and clustering, since linkage in the cohort was strong. Across about 370 genotyped donors of the cohort, an average of approximately 240,000 unique TCR beta nucleotide sequences per donor were sequenced, and 15% to 20% of those sequences were non-productive.

Overall results and qualifications from the work: A cluster of highly shared sequence variants was judged likely to be a technical artifact of the sequencing pipeline. Most TCR sequences were observed very rarely across donors, whereas some public TCRs were present in many individuals. A further reported finding was that TCR beta sequences accurately predicted the HLA-A and HLA-B alleles for most subjects in the first cohort. Cytomegalovirus status was reported to be diagnosed by the classifier with high specificity and sensitivity in both the original and validation cohorts. Several of the top co-occurrence clusters appeared to be linked to parvovirus B19, influenza, CMV and Epstein-Barr virus, according to a later analysis. In vitro tests confirmed that a few of the cytomegalovirus-associated TCR beta chains recognize cytomegalovirus antigens. Because counts were too low, around 17 rarely observed V segments, including chromosome 9 orphons, were left out of the earlier analysis of approximately 580 of the donors. Because some donors lacked HLA typing at each locus, the association tests relied only on the typed subset. A later analysis found that TCR association rates varied across HLA loci, with DRB1 alleles showing the most associated TCRs and HLA-C alleles the fewest. CMV serostatus was the only immune exposure information available for the cohort. The study gave a list of 150 to 200 TCR beta chains associated with cytomegalovirus. In this cohort, only TCR beta chains were sequenced, and detectable features were limited by the absence of alpha or paired-chain data. Compared with the approximately 700-donor mean, donors in an Asian-associated ancestry cluster had fewer N-insertions in productive TCRs, according to a later genetic analysis. A later analysis found that most CMV-associated TCR beta chains appeared HLA-restricted, with HLA associations seemingly driven largely by CMV exposure. Linkage disequilibrium might explain the correlated functional status among segregating V segments, but an unknown experimental factor could not be ruled out. Specific HLA alleles were associated with 16,951 TCR beta sequences at a false discovery rate of 0.05 in a later analysis. In an earlier analysis of roughly 560 of the donors, most TCR beta V segments were observed in productive rearrangements about 87% or about 30% of the time, broadly matching IMGT annotations. Presence/absence analyses assumed roughly uniform sequencing depth across donors, an assumption that may not hold. In a later genetic analysis, a missense DCLRE1C variant was associated with V-gene and J-gene trimming of TCR beta chains, and the association was replicated in an independent cohort. The authors suggested that the approach could potentially be generalized to other disease states and immunological phenotypes. Assigning TCR associations to individual alleles was difficult when HLA alleles, especially DR and DQ, strongly co-occurred. Compared with equally common non-associated chains, HLA-associated TCR beta chains in a later analysis were more clonally expanded and had lower generation probabilities.

In total, 500 to 700 healthy bone marrow donors made up the cohort. At the time of sampling, all cohort members were nominally healthy, though unrecorded immune exposures were likely present. The donor tested CMV seropositive, placing the donor among the 250 to 300 seropositive members of the cohort. A peripheral blood sample was collected from each donor, and TCR beta sequencing was performed on peripheral blood mononuclear cells. The Qiagen DNeasy Blood Extraction Kit was used to extract genomic DNA from the blood cell samples. Library preparation was by the immunoSEQ multiplex PCR assay. For the multiplex PCR, a mixture combining 60 forward primers for TCR Vbeta segments and 13 reverse primers for TCR Jbeta segments was used. The CDR3 region of rearranged TCR beta genes was amplified from genomic DNA by a multiplex PCR assay. The Illumina HiSeq System was used to sequence the amplified TCR beta libraries as 87-base-pair reads. In the authors' own workflow: A later analysis tallied 75 million to 95 million unique TCR beta chains across the 666 repertoires, and approximately 11 million of those chains were shared by two or more donors. Raw reads were error-corrected and collapsed into unique sequences with a nearest-neighbor algorithm that merged closely related sequences to remove PCR and sequencing errors. To assign V, D and J gene segments, CDR3 sequences were aligned to IMGT reference sequences. For a sequence to be retained, at least a six-nucleotide match to both a V gene segment and a J gene segment was required. Rearrangements were called productive when the CDR3 lacked stop codons and stayed in frame with V and J; all others were non-productive. CDR3 was defined according to IMGT convention as the region running from the second conserved V-encoded cysteine to the conserved J-encoded phenylalanine. Sequences without an unambiguous match to a single V gene segment were excluded from the earlier analysis of about 600 of the donors. An earlier analysis of around 600 of the donors classified V segments as functional when productive rearrangements were above 56.7% and as segregating when the standard deviation between donors was above 5%. A statistical classification framework was built to diagnose cytomegalovirus status from the catalog of TCR beta chain sequences. In a later analysis, TCR nucleotide sequences were compared against IMGT/GENE-DB human TR gene sequences so that V and J genes could be assigned. A later analysis assigned CDR3 sequences and most-parsimonious VDJ recombination scenarios with the TCRdist pipeline. In a later analysis, each TCR beta chain was defined by its CDR3 amino acid sequence together with its V-gene family, and reads lacking a unique V-gene family were excluded. To address suspected cross-contamination and a sequencing artifact, a later analysis removed approximately 590 highly shared, low-generation-probability nucleotide sequences. For each public chain, a later analysis derived a clonal expansion index from normalized ranks of inferred template counts within each repertoire. Generation probabilities in a later analysis came from a VDJ recombination model fitted to out-of-frame rearrangements, and those results were checked against IGoR. In a later analysis, hypergeometric tests were used to score TCR-TCR, TCR-HLA and TCR-CMV co-occurrence, with a repertoire-size bias correction applied to TCR pairs. False discovery rates were estimated in a later analysis by permuting HLA or CMV assignments 20 times. In a later analysis, co-occurring TCRs were grouped with DBSCAN, and TCRdist sequence similarity was added when clustering was performed within HLA-allele-positive subsets. Repertoires with fewer than 30,000 or more than 120,000 public chains were left out of co-occurrence clustering, as were about five repertoires with anomalous nucleotide sharing. Drawn from immuneACCESS, this table holds only the in-frame rearrangements with V and J called that TCRdb kept. Clones are partly lost; checked studies trace under half to an unresolved V gene and leave the rest unexplained. V and J calls plus clone size are reproduced from that table; the DNA served to infer D and trimming. In this sample the table shows over 120,000 clones, around 80% of which occur a single time. Roughly 10% of the sample goes to the ten largest clones.

The sequence came from a woman aged 55-69 years in good health and CMV-seropositive. The sample was PBMCs.

Read as DNA, the sequence is TGTGCCAGTAGTATTATGGGGACAGGGGACTATGGCTACACCTTC. This is translated as CASSIMGTGDYGYTF. The chain employs TRBV19 and TRBJ1-2, and 10 bases in between align with TRBD1. The CDR3 spans 15 residues, from the cysteine through the phenylalanine. Only CDR3 DNA remains: 45 bases, in frame from the first base. Trimmed from V: 3 bases; trimmed from J: 3 bases; junction bases lacking a gene match: 4. CDR1 LNHDA and CDR2 SQIVND are derived from the germline V gene (reference sequence).